A single sample gave rise to the 14 T cell receptor beta chains below, sequenced in a study of OX40 agonist ivuxolimab in advanced cancers. Method: immunoSEQ multiplex PCR; TCRdb's copy keeps in-frame clones and lacks some. The repertoire holds tens of thousands of clones, with around 80% as singletons. The material was CD4+ or CD8+ T cells sorted from blood, obtained in a trial of the OX40 agonist ivuxolimab. The receptors were sampled from an adult with an advanced solid tumor such as melanoma, head and neck, liver or kidney cancer.

This clone was seen a handful of times. This chain connects TRBV5-5 to TRBJ2-5; 7 bases map to TRBD1. J lost 1 base, V lost 4 bases, and 7 bases had no gene match. The germline CDR1 and CDR2 sequences are SGHKS and YYEKEE (reference sequence). The CDR3 is 15 residues long. CDR3 loop: CASSPGTVSQETQYF. In DNA, the CDR3 is TGTGCCAGCAGCCCAGGGACAGTTAGCCAAGAGACCCAGTACTTC.

This rearrangement joins TRBV7-9 to TRBJ2-1; perhaps D is TRBD1 or TRBD2 (5 bases each). CDR1 and CDR2 from the germline V gene are SEHNR and FQNEAQ (reference sequence). Trimming left V 0 bases short and J 2 bases short, with 5 bases between. There are 14 residues in the CDR3. The CDR3 sequence: CASSLAGAYNEQFF. The CDR3 coding sequence is TGTGCCAGCAGCTTAGCGGGGGCCTACAATGAGCAGTTCTTC.

The chain combines TRBV10-3 with TRBJ2-5; no clear D. This CDR3 comprises 13 residues. CDR1 ENHRY and CDR2 SYGVKD come from the germline V gene. Trimming took off 4 bases at V and 5 bases at J, with 11 bases between the two ends. The CDR3 here is CAISVDRRETQYF. As DNA, the CDR3 is TGTGCCATCAGTGTGGACCGGCGCGAGACCCAGTACTTC.

This clone was counted a few times. V and J are TRBV5-1 and TRBJ1-4; D remains unclear. The CDR3 extends over 13 amino acids. V was cut by 4 bases and J by 5 bases, with 9 bases left in between. Germline assignment: CDR1 SGHRS and CDR2 YFSETQ. The CDR3 DNA is TGCGCCAGCAGCCTGGGCATCAATGAAAAACTGTTTTTT. As protein: CASSLGINEKLFF.

V is TRBV19 and J is TRBJ2-7, with a weak D call TRBD1 (5 bases). The V gene's germline CDR1 is LNHDA and CDR2 SQIVND (reference sequence). Deletions cut 4 bases from V and 1 base from J, with 17 bases between. The CDR3 sequence is 16 residues long. The CDR3 region has the DNA TGTGCCAGTAGTACCCTACCGACAGAGATTTCCTACGAGCAGTACTTC. Amino acids: CASSTLPTEISYEQYF. Complete variable domain (other parts from reference TRBV19 and TRBJ2-7): DGGITQSPKYLFRKEGQNVTLSCEQNLNHDAMYWYRQDPGQGLRLIYYSQIVNDFQKGDIAEGYSVSREKKESFPLTVTSAQKNPTAFYLCASSTLPTEISYEQYFGPGTRLTVT.

J is TRBJ2-7 and V is TRBV19, with 9 positions matching TRBD1. V shed 6 bases and J 0 bases; nucleotides not matched to a gene: 3. This CDR3 has 14 residues. The germline V gene has CDR1 LNHDA and CDR2 SQIVND (reference sequence). As DNA, the CDR3 is TGTGCCAGTAGCGGGGACAGGGCCTCCTACGAGCAGTACTTC. This encodes CASSGDRASYEQYF. Drawing the rest from reference TRBV19 and TRBJ2-7, the complete variable domain is DGGITQSPKYLFRKEGQNVTLSCEQNLNHDAMYWYRQDPGQGLRLIYYSQIVNDFQKGDIAEGYSVSREKKESFPLTVTSAQKNPTAFYLCASSGDRASYEQYFGPGTRLTVT.

The chain recombines TRBV28 with TRBJ2-1; 12 bases map to TRBD2. The CDR3 runs 12 residues. CDR1 MDHEN and CDR2 SYDVKM come from the germline V gene. The chain's CDR3 is CVATSGSDEQFF. Here the CDR3 DNA reads TGTGTTGCGACTAGCGGGAGCGATGAGCAGTTCTTC. The variable domain in full, completed from reference TRBV28 and TRBJ2-1, reads DVKVTQSSRYLVKRTGEKVFLECVQDMDHENMFWYRQDPGLGLRLIYFSYDVKMKEKGDIPEGYSVSREKKERFSLILESASTNQTSMYLCVATSGSDEQFFGPGTRLTVL.

The rearrangement joins TRBV4-3 to TRBJ2-1; 11 bases align to TRBD2. The CDR3 is made up of 20 amino acids. V lost 0 bases to trimming and J lost 7 bases; unmatched junction nucleotides: 17. Germline CDR1 reads LGHNA; CDR2 reads YSLEER. For the CDR3, the DNA is TGCGCCAGCAGCCAAGAGACTGGGACTAGCGGCGGCTCGGGACCGAATGAGCAGTTCTTC. This codes for CASSQETGTSGGSGPNEQFF.

This clone was observed a few times. This chain connects TRBV10-3 to TRBJ1-1, with 8 bases aligning to TRBD1. J was trimmed by 14 bases and V by 2 bases; bases with no gene match: 13. The CDR3 spans 14 residues. The germline V gene has CDR1 ENHRY and CDR2 SYGVKD. CDR3 protein: CAISEGTGPRERFF. In nucleotides, the CDR3 is TGTGCCATCAGTGAGGGGACAGGACCGAGGGAAAGGTTCTTT.

This clone showed up just once. This chain links TRBV7-2 with TRBJ2-1, with D possibly being TRBD2 (5 bases). The CDR3 has 13 amino acids. Trimming took 0 bases from V and 13 from J, leaving 13 bases between them. Germline V gene data show CDR1 as SGHTA and CDR2 as FQGNSA. For the CDR3, the DNA is TGTGCCAGCAGCTTAGCTGGAGCGGCTGACCAGTTCTTC. This translates into CASSLAGAADQFF.

The chain has TRBV7-9 and TRBJ2-1, with 8 bases matching TRBD2. Germline lookup yields CDR1 SEHNR and CDR2 FQNEAQ (reference sequence). V trimming: 4 bases; J trimming: 12 bases; junction bases outside the gene matches: 8. The CDR3 consists of 13 residues. Written as DNA, the CDR3 is TGTGCCAGCAGCTCCACCGGGACTAGGGGGCAGTTCTTC. As protein: CASSSTGTRGQFF.

The chain couples TRBV5-8 to TRBJ1-2; D unresolved. V dropped 4 bases and J dropped 4 bases, with 11 bases sitting between them. Germline CDR1 is SGHTS and CDR2 is YDEGEE. CDR3 length equals 13 residues. CDR3: CASSLRPIYGYTF. In nucleotides, the CDR3 is TGTGCCAGCAGCCTTCGCCCTATCTATGGCTACACCTTC.

The chain uses TRBV5-1 and TRBJ2-5; D may be TRBD2 (5 bases). This CDR3 has 15 residues. Germline loops: CDR1 SGHRS, CDR2 YFSETQ. Trimming left V 0 bases short and J 2 bases short, with 11 bases between. The CDR3 reads CASSLGAGQQETQYF. CDR3 nucleotides: TGCGCCAGCAGCTTGGGGGCGGGCCAACAAGAGACCCAGTACTTC.

The gene calls are TRBV10-3 and TRBJ1-4; TRBD1 is a possible D gene (5 bases). Between the trimmed V and J ends, which lost 11 bases and 4 bases, there was a span of 11 bases. The CDR3 is made up of 12 amino acids. Germline CDR1 is ENHRY and CDR2 is SYGVKD. DNA of the CDR3: TGTGCCGCTGGGGGGATTAATGAAAAACTGTTTTTT. Protein product: CAAGGINEKLFF.